This T cell receptor (beta chain) derives from a study of neoadjuvant anti-PD-1 for oral cavity cancer. Study context: Before surgery, most patients got three to four biweekly 3 mg/kg nivolumab doses. Non-progressing patients received a fourth nivolumab dose near day 43, then surgery on days 50-56.

General study results and limits: Post-nivolumab, blood T cell clonality was significantly elevated in non-responders.

Assay used: immunoSEQ multiplex PCR; TCRdb lists only in-frame clones, some missing. The sample records about 68,000 clones, roughly 81% being singletons. The time point was: after neoadjuvant nivolumab, at surgical resection. Stage II-IVA oral cavity squamous cell carcinoma was new and untreated by systemic or radiation therapy. In regard to this clone: Its antigen remains unknown.

CDR1 and CDR2 (germline): SGHDN, FVKESK. Trimming pared 3 bases from V and 4 bases from J, leaving 12 bases between. The CDR3 is made up of 15 amino acids. The material sequenced was PBMCs, taken after nivolumab (anti-PD-1) treatment. This clonotype was obtained from a person aged 35 to 85 with oral cavity squamous cell carcinoma. The J gene is TRBJ2-2, the V gene TRBV14; D may be TRBD1 (6 bases). Here the CDR3 reads CASSQFQGITGELFF. CDR3 bases: TGTGCCAGCAGCCAGTTCCAGGGGATCACCGGGGAGCTGTTTTTT.